The T cell receptor beta chain under discussion was sequenced for a study of blood T cell repertoires in COVID-19. Background on the study: COVID-19 samples from acute and convalescent phases originated in the United States, Italy and Spain. T cells, B-cell-depleted T cells, or PBMCs supplied cDNA or gDNA.

In the original processing: Scientists estimated how many nucleated cells there were by amplifying reference gene primers. Generated by immunoSEQ multiplex PCR, the TCRdb table keeps only in-frame clones and is missing some. V, J and clone size derive from that table, while D and trimming were established from the DNA sequence. This sample carries around 84,000 clones, around three quarters of them seen once, and the ten largest clones take 5% to 6%. Germline lookup yields CDR1 MNHEY and CDR2 SVGAGI. After removal of 10 bases from V and 7 bases from J, the junction contained 15 bases not matched to a gene. The CDR3 extends over 14 amino acids.

Sample: peripheral blood. The chain carries TRBV6-5 and TRBJ1-1; TRBD1 matches at 7 bases. The clonotype was recovered from a man between 50 and 59 years old with active or convalescent COVID-19. The CDR3 reads CATFPPTGNREAFF. The DNA for the CDR3 is TGTGCCACTTTCCCTCCGACAGGGAATCGTGAAGCTTTCTTT.